Below are 4 T cell receptor beta chains sequenced from a single sample in a study of T cells in Graves' hyperthyroidism and ophthalmopathy. TCR beta CDR3 region amplification was performed from RNA transcripts. With the HTBI primer set, the TCR CDR3 went through a first round of RT-PCR. TCRdb re-analysed the multiplex PCR reads in MiXCR, keeping a single row per CDR3 protein. The table shows approximately 420,000 distinct CDR3 sequences, with around 15% occurring only once. Sequences were obtained from blood. The receptors stem from a woman younger than 35 with Graves' hyperthyroidism.

This clonotype was seen more than once but under ten times. The rearrangement uses TRBV7-2 and TRBJ2-1, with 12 bases matching TRBD2. The CDR3 extends over 15 amino acids. V dropped 6 bases and J dropped 5; count of bases not matched to a gene: 5. CDR1 SGHTA and CDR2 FQGNSA come from the germline V gene. CDR3 sequence (DNA): TGTGCCAGCAGGATGACTAGCGGGAGCCACAATGAGCAGTTCTTC. As protein: CASRMTSGSHNEQFF.

With regard to this clonotype: This may be a read error: a much more frequent sequence differs by one nucleotide. This chain uses TRBV27 with TRBJ2-1, with TRBD2 identical over 7 bases. The germline V gene has CDR1 MNHEY and CDR2 SMNVEV (reference sequence). J was trimmed by 3 bases and V by 3 bases; bases with no gene match: 8. The CDR3 spans 16 residues. The CDR3 spells CASSFYRLAFYNEQFF. The CDR3 bases are TGTGCCAGCAGTTTTTATCGACTAGCCTTCTACAATGAGCAGTTCTTC.

This clonotype occurred many times. CDR3 in DNA: TGTGCCAGCAATGGACAGGCCCAAGAGACCCAGTACTTC. This encodes CASNGQAQETQYF. J is TRBJ2-5 and V is TRBV7-9; 7 bases agree with TRBD1. Germline loops: CDR1 SEHNR, CDR2 FQNEAQ (reference sequence). The CDR3 spans 13 residues. V trimming: 7 bases; J trimming: 1 base; junction bases outside the gene matches: 3.

This clonotype was detected only a few times. The chain recombines TRBV30 with TRBJ1-1; no clear D. The CDR3 runs 14 residues. Germline-derived CDR1 and CDR2 are GTSNPN and SVGIG (reference sequence). V gave up 0 bases and J gave up 10 bases, with 18 bases separating them. CDR3 sequence: CAWSVSDYQEVAFF. The CDR3 region has the DNA TGTGCCTGGAGTGTCTCGGACTATCAGGAGGTAGCTTTCTTT.